The 15 T cell receptor beta chains in this list originate from one sample, sequenced in a study of post-analysis software for immune sequencing data. Overall study findings and caveats: Included in a set of five TRBV segments more frequent in patients than controls were TRBV5-6, TRBV5-1 and TRBV20-1.

Their cognate antigens are unknown. Built from TCR beta cDNA, the libraries had unique molecular identifiers in them. One entry per CDR3 protein, called by TCRdb with MiXCR from the PCR reads. The sample shows about 770,000 distinct CDR3 sequences, around 45% of them seen only once. Sample: blood. Source of these receptors: a girl aged 5 to 17 with multiple sclerosis.

The chain combines TRBV20-1 with TRBJ2-1; 7 bases are a match to TRBD2. V lost 2 bases to trimming and J lost 0 bases; unmatched junction nucleotides: 4. The germline gives CDR1 DFQATT, CDR2 SNEGSKA (reference sequence). CDR3 length: 15 amino acids. CDR3: CSARRRGSSYNEQFF. CDR3 in DNA: TGCAGTGCTAGACGGCGGGGGAGCTCCTACAATGAGCAGTTCTTC.

This clonotype was seen only a few times. J is TRBJ2-4 and V is TRBV20-1; D may be TRBD2 (6 bases). The J call is uncertain, as TRBJ2-7 better fits the DNA end. The length of the CDR3 is 15 residues. Per germline, CDR1 DFQATT and CDR2 SNEGSKA (reference sequence). The CDR3 protein is CSAREGAVGGYEQYF. Written as DNA, the CDR3 is TGCAGTGCTAGAGAGGGAGCGGTCGGGGGCTACGAGCAGTACTTC.

The rearrangement uses TRBV4-2 and TRBJ1-2, with D unclear. V was clipped by 1 base and J by 6 bases, with 15 bases between them. The CDR3 is 15 residues long. The V gene's germline CDR1 is LGHNA and CDR2 YNFKEQ. The CDR3 sequence is CASSQVARDLDGYTF. CDR3 coding DNA: TGTGCCAGCAGCCAAGTTGCGAGGGATCTGGATGGCTACACCTTC.

This chain links TRBV29-1 with TRBJ2-7, with D uncertain. Germline-derived CDR1 and CDR2 are SQVTM and ANQGSEA. The CDR3 loop spans 11 amino acids. V lost 4 bases and J lost 6, with 10 bases in between. For the CDR3, the DNA is TGCAGCGTTGGACCCCCTACCGAGCAGTACTTC. Its translation: CSVGPPTEQYF.

The V call is TRBV7-2, the J call TRBJ2-4; the D gene is possibly TRBD1 (7 bases). The end of the DNA aligns better with TRBJ2-7, so the J call may be wrong. Looked up from germline, CDR1 is SGHTA and CDR2 is FQGNSA. The CDR3 spans 12 residues. The CDR3 region is CASSSGGLEQYF. CDR3 DNA sequence: TGTGCCAGCAGCTCAGGGGGGCTCGAGCAGTACTTC.

This clonotype was detected only once. The chain joins TRBV20-1 to TRBJ2-1, with TRBD2 identical over 9 bases. The trim removed 7 bases at V and 3 bases at J, leaving 7 bases unmatched. The CDR3 covers 14 residues. The germline V gene encodes CDR1 DFQATT and CDR2 SNEGSKA (reference sequence). The CDR3 is CSVLAGDIYNEQFF. CDR3 coding DNA: TGCAGTGTTTTAGCGGGAGATATCTACAATGAGCAGTTCTTC.

V usage is TRBV29-1 and J usage is TRBJ1-1; D remains unclear. CDR1 SQVTM and CDR2 ANQGSEA come from the germline V gene. Trimming shortened V by 1 base and J by 11 bases, and 20 bases separated the two germline ends. The CDR3 is 14 amino acids. CDR3 sequence: CSVEGWSALRGAFF. For the CDR3, the DNA is TGCAGCGTTGAAGGGTGGTCAGCCCTTCGGGGTGCTTTCTTT.

V gene TRBV28 combines with J gene TRBJ2-5; D is possibly TRBD1 (6 bases). The CDR3 has 15 residues. Germline CDR1 is MDHEN and CDR2 is SYDVKM. Deletions cut 7 bases from V and 3 bases from J, with 18 bases between. This chain's CDR3 is CASTRGPAGEETQYF. The CDR3, as DNA: TGTGCCAGCACCCGGGGTCCCGCAGGGGAAGAGACCCAGTACTTC.

This clonotype occurred a few times. This chain joins TRBV12-5 and TRBJ1-2; 9 nucleotides align to TRBD1. The germline CDR1 and CDR2 sequences are LGHNT and FRNRAP. The CDR3 sequence is 19 residues long. V was pared by 2 bases and J by 2 bases, with 15 bases of the junction left unmatched. The CDR3, as DNA: TGTGCTAGTGGTTTGCTCCTCCCCCCCGGGGACAGGGAGAACTATGGCTACACCTTC. Encoded protein: CASGLLLPPGDRENYGYTF.

This clonotype has just a few counts. Relative to the germline gene, one junction end is altered; a read error may explain this. This chain uses TRBV7-2 with TRBJ2-7; either TRBD1 or TRBD2 may supply D (5 bases each). The CDR3 extends over 17 amino acids. The germline V gene encodes CDR1 SGHTA and CDR2 FQGNSA. The CDR3 spells CAGSPEDPRARGYEQYF. DNA of the CDR3: TGTGCCGGCAGCCCCGAGGATCCAAGGGCGAGGGGCTACGAGCAGTACTTC. Using reference TRBV7-2 and TRBJ2-7 for the parts outside the CDR3, the full variable domain is GAGVSQSPSNKVTEKGKDVELRCDPISGHTALYWYRQSLGQGLEFLIYFQGNSAPDKSGLPSDRFSAERTGGSVSTLTIQRTQQEDSAVYLCAGSPEDPRARGYEQYFGPGTRLTVT.

The chain recombines TRBV9 with TRBJ1-2; D is undetermined. The CDR3 runs to 10 residues. The V end was cut by 8 bases, the J end by 9 bases, with 11 bases between. Looked up from germline, CDR1 is SGDLS and CDR2 is YYNGEE. The CDR3 DNA reads as TGTGCCAGTAGAGGCGCGAGCTACACCTTC. It is translated as CASRGASYTF.

The sample holds a few counts of this clonotype. J is TRBJ2-3 and V is TRBV27, with a weak D call TRBD1 (5 bases). The V end was cut by 1 base, the J end by 4 bases, with 21 bases between. There are 18 residues in the CDR3. Germline-derived CDR1 and CDR2 are MNHEY and SMNVEV (reference sequence). DNA of the CDR3: TGTGCCAGCAGTTTATGGGCAAAGACAGAGGCAGGGTCAGATACGCAGTATTTT. Translation: CASSLWAKTEAGSDTQYF.

The CDR3 nucleotides are TGCGCCAGCAGCTTGGTGGTGAGTCCCTACGAGCAGTACTTC. It codes for CASSLVVSPYEQYF. V gene TRBV5-1 combines with J gene TRBJ2-5; no clear D gene. The DNA end is more similar to TRBJ2-7, so the J call may be wrong. CDR3 length: 14 residues. Germline lookup yields CDR1 SGHRS and CDR2 YFSETQ.

The V and J genes are TRBV9 and TRBJ2-1, with 9 bases lining up with TRBD2. Germline V gene data show CDR1 as SGDLS and CDR2 as YYNGEE. The CDR3 is 17 residues long. V lost 1 base and J lost 5; bases outside the gene matches: 10. The CDR3 spells CASSVNRETSGHNEQFF. The DNA for the CDR3 is TGTGCCAGCAGCGTAAATAGGGAGACTAGCGGCCACAATGAGCAGTTCTTC.

The V and J genes are TRBV20-1 and TRBJ2-1; tentative D call: TRBD2 (6 bases). The CDR3 extends over 16 amino acids. Germline CDR1 and CDR2: DFQATT and SNEGSKA (reference sequence). The V end was cut by 5 bases, the J end by 0 bases, with 17 bases between. CDR3 DNA sequence: TGCAGTGCTCTTCGGGCGGGACTCCTCTCCTACAATGAGCAGTTCTTC. Its translation: CSALRAGLLSYNEQFF.